This TCR beta chain was sequenced during a study of shared clonotypes between healthy human individuals. Across the whole study: Per donor, CD8 memory used one plate, CD8 naive used two, CD4 memory used three and CD4 naive used three.

How the authors handled the data: There were no quality scores in the junction-only immunoSEQ sequences, so filtering differed. Measured with immunoSEQ multiplex PCR; TCRdb has only the in-frame clones, and not every one. Clone size and V and J calls were adopted from that table, with D and trimming inferred from the DNA. The sample holds approximately 980,000 clones, approximately 80% seen once. This CDR3 is 15 amino acids long. V dropped 1 base and J dropped 0 bases, with 10 bases sitting between them. Germline V CDR1 and CDR2: PRHDT, FYEKMQ (reference sequence). Study conclusions and caveats: What naive subsets generally showed was a larger estimated richness than memory subsets showed.

About this clone: What it recognizes is unknown.

The chain carries TRBV13 and TRBJ2-7; D not resolved. Sequencing used memory CD4+ T cells sorted from blood. Subset described: CD45RA-negative fraction. The TCR sequence derives from a young man in good health. The DNA of the CDR3 is TGTGCCAGCAGCTTAGCACACCTTGGCTCCTACGAGCAGTACTTC. It codes for CASSLAHLGSYEQYF.